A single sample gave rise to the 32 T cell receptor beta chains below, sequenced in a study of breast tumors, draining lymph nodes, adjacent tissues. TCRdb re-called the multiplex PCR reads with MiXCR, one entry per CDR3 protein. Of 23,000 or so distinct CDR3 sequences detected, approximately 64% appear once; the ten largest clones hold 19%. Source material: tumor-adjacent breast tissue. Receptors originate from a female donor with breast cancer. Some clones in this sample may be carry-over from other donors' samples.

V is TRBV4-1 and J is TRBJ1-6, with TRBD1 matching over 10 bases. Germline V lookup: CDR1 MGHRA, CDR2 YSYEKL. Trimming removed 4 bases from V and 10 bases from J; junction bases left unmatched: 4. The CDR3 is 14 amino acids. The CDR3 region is CASSRGQGGSPLHF. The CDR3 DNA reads TGCGCCAGCAGCCGAGGACAGGGGGGATCACCCCTCCACTTT.

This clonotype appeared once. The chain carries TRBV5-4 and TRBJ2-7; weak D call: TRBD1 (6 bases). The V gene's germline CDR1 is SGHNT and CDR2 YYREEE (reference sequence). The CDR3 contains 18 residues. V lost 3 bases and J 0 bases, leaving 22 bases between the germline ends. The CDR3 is CASSYPRGRGGGSYEQYF. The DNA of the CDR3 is TGTGCCAGCAGCTATCCCCGGGGCAGGGGTGGCGGCTCCTACGAGCAGTACTTC. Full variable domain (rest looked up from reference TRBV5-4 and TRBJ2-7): ETGVTQSPTHLIKTRGQQVTLRCSSQSGHNTVSWYQQALGQGPQFIFQYYREEENGRGNFPPRFSGLQFPNYSSELNVNALELDDSALYLCASSYPRGRGGGSYEQYFGPGTRLTVT.

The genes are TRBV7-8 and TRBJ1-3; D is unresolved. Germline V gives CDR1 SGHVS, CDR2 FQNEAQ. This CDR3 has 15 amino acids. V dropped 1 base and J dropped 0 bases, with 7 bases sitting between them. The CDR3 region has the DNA TGTGCCAGCAGCTTAGAGCGGGTCTCTGGAAACACCATATATTTT. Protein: CASSLERVSGNTIYF.

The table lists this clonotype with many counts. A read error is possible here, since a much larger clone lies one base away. The CDR3 nucleotides are TGTGCCAGCAGCTGGACAATTACCTATGGCTACACCTTC. Encoded protein: CASSWTITYGYTF. This chain joins TRBV5-8 and TRBJ1-2, with a possible D match to TRBD1 (5 bases). V lost 3 bases, J lost 4 bases, and 10 bases lay in between. This CDR3 region has 13 residues. Germline CDR1 reads SGHTS; CDR2 reads YDEGEE.

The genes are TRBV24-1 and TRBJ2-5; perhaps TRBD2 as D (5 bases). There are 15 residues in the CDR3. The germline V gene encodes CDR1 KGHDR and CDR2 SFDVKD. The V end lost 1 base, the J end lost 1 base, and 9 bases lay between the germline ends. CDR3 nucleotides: TGTGCCACCAGTGATTTCCGGGGTTCCCAAGAGACCCAGTACTTC. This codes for CATSDFRGSQETQYF.

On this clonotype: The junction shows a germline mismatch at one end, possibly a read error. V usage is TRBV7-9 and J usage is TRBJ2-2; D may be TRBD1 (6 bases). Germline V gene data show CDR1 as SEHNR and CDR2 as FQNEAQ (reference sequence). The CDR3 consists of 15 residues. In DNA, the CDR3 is TGTGCCGGCAGCTCAGGGGAAGGGGACACCGGGGAGCTGTTTTTT. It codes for CAGSSGEGDTGELFF.

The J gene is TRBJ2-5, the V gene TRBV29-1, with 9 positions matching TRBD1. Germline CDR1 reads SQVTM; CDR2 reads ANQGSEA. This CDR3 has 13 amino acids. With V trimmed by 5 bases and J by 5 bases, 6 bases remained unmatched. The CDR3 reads CSVTTGGGETQYF. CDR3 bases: TGCAGCGTTACGACAGGGGGGGGGGAGACCCAGTACTTC.

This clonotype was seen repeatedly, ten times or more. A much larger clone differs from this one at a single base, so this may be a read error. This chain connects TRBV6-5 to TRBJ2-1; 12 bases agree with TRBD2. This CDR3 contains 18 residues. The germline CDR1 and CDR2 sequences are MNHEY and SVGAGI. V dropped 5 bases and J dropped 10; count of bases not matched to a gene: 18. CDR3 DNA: TGTGCCAGCAGTCACGCCGCCCCTAGCGGGGGGGCCGAGGGGGAGCAGTTCTTC. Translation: CASSHAAPSGGAEGEQFF.

CDR3 residues: CSARGTWENEQFF. The CDR3 nucleotides are TGCAGTGCTAGGGGGACCTGGGAAAATGAGCAGTTCTTC. This sequence joins TRBV20-1 and TRBJ2-7, with D perhaps given as TRBD1 or TRBD2 (5 bases each). Gene TRBJ2-1 matches the end of the DNA better, so the J call may be wrong. The CDR3 totals 13 residues. The germline V gene has CDR1 DFQATT and CDR2 SNEGSKA (reference sequence).

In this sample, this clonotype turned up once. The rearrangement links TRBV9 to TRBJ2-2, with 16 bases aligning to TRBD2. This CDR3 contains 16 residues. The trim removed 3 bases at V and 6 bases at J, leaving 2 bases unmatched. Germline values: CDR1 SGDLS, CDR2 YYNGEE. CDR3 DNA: TGTGCCAGCAGCGGGGGACTAGCGGGAGGGGCCGGGGAGCTGTTTTTT. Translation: CASSGGLAGGAGELFF. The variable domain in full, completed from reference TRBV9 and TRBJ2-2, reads DSGVTQTPKHLITATGQRVTLRCSPRSGDLSVYWYQQSLDQGLQFLIQYYNGEERAKGNILERFSAQQFPDLHSELNLSSLELGDSALYFCASSGGLAGGAGELFFGEGSRLTVL.

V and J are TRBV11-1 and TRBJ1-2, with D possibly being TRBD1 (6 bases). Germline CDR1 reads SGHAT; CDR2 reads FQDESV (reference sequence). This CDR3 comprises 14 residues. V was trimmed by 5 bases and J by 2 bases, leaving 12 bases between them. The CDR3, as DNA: TGTGCCAGCAGCCTCACAGACAGGAACTATGGCTACACCTTC. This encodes CASSLTDRNYGYTF.

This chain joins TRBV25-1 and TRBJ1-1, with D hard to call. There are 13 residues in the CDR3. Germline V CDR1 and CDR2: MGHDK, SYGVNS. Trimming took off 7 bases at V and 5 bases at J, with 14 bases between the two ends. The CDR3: CASMEVGRTEAFF. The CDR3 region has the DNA TGTGCCAGCATGGAGGTGGGCAGGACTGAAGCTTTCTTT. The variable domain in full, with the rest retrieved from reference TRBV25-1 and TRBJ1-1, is EADIYQTPRYLVIGTGKKITLECSQTMGHDKMYWYQQDPGMELHLIHYSYGVNSTEKGDLSSESTVSRIRTEHFPLTLESARPSHTSQYLCASMEVGRTEAFFGQGTRLTVV.

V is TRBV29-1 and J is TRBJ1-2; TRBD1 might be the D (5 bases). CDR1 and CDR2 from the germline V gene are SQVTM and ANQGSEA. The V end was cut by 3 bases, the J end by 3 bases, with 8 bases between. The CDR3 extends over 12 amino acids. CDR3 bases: TGCAGCGTTGATCAGGGCTACTATGGCTACACCTTC. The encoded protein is CSVDQGYYGYTF.

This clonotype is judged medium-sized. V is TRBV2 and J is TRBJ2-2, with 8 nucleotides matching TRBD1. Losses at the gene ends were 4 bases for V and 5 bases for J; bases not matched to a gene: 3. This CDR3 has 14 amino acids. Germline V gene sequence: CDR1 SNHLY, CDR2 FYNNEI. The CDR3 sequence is CASSGQGRTGELFF. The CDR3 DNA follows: TGTGCCAGCAGTGGACAGGGGAGGACCGGGGAGCTGTTTTTT.

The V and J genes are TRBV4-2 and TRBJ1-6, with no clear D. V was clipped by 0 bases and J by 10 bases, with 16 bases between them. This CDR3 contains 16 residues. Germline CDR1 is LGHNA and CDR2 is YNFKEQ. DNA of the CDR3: TGTGCCAGCAGCCAAGATGATGCTGGGGTGGGGTCACCCCTCCACTTT. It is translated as CASSQDDAGVGSPLHF.

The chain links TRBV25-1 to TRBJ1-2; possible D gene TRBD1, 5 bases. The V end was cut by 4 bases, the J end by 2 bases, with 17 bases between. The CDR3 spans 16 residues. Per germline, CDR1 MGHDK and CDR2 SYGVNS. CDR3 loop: CASSGWGNPKNYGYTF. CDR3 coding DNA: TGTGCCAGCAGTGGGTGGGGGAACCCAAAAAACTATGGCTACACCTTC.

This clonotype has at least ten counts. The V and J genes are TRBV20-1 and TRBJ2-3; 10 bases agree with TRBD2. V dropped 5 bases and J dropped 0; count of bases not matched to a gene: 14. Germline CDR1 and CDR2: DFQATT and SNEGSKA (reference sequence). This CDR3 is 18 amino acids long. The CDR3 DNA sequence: TGCAGTGCTCCCAAGCGGGGGGGTTCTTACCGGAGCACAGATACGCAGTATTTT. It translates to CSAPKRGGSYRSTDTQYF.

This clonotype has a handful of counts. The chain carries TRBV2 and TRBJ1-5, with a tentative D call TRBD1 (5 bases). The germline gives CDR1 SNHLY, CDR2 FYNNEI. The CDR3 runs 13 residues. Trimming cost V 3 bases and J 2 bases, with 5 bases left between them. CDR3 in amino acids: CASSDRGNQPQHF. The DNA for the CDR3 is TGTGCCAGCAGTGACAGGGGCAATCAGCCCCAGCATTTT.

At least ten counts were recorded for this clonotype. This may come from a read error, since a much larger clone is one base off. This CDR3 reads CASSFSGGGQETPYF. The CDR3 coding sequence is TGTGCCAGCAGCTTCAGCGGGGGAGGACAAGAGACCCCGTACTTC. This rearrangement joins TRBV9 to TRBJ2-5, with 8 nucleotides matching TRBD2. The V gene's germline CDR1 is SGDLS and CDR2 YYNGEE. The CDR3 runs 15 residues.

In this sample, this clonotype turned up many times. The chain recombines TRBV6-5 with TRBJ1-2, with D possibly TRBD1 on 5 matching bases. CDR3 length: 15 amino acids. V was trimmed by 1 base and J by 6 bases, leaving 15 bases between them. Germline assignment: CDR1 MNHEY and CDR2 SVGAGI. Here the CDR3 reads CASSYYPGRSDGYTF. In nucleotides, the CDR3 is TGTGCCAGCAGTTACTACCCGGGACGGTCGGATGGCTACACCTTC.

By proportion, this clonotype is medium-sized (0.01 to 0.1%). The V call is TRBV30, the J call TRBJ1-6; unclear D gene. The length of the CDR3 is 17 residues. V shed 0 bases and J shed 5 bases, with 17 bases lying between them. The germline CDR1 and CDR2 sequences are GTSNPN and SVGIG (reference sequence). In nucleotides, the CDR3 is TGTGCCTGGAGTGTAAGCGACTGGAGACGAGATAATTCACCCCTCCACTTT. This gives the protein CAWSVSDWRRDNSPLHF.

The CDR3 loop reads CASSVVTENSPLHF. The DNA of the CDR3 is TGTGCCAGCAGCGTGGTAACGGAAAATTCACCCCTCCACTTT. The chain recombines TRBV9 with TRBJ1-6; D remains ambiguous. Germline V gene sequence: CDR1 SGDLS, CDR2 YYNGEE. This CDR3 spans 14 amino acids. The V gene lost 2 bases and the J gene lost 7 bases, with 10 bases spanning the gap.

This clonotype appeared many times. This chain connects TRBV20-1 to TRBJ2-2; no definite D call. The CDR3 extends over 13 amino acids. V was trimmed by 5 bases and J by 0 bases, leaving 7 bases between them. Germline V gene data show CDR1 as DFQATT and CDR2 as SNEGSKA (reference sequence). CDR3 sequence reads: CSAPGPNTGELFF. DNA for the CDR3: TGCAGTGCTCCTGGTCCGAACACCGGGGAGCTGTTTTTT.

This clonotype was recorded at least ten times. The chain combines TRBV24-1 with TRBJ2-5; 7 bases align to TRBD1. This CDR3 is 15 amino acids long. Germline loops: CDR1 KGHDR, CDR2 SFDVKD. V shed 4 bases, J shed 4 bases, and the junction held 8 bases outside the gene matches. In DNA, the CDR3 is TGTGCCACCAGTGACCTCGGACAGGAAAGAGAGACCCAGTACTTC. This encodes CATSDLGQERETQYF.

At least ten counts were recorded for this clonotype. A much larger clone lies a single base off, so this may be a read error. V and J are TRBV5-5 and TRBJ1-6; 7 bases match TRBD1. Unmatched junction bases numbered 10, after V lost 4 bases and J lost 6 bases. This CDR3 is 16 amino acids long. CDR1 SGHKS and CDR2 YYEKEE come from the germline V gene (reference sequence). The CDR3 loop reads CASSQDRAGSNSPLHF. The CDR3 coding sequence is TGTGCCAGCAGCCAAGACAGGGCTGGAAGTAATTCACCCCTCCACTTT. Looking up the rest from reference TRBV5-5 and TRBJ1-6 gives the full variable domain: DAGVTQSPTHLIKTRGQQVTLRCSPISGHKSVSWYQQVLGQGPQFIFQYYEKEERGRGNFPDRFSARQFPNYSSELNVNALLLGDSALYLCASSQDRAGSNSPLHFGNGTRLTVT.

CDR3 DNA sequence: TGTGCCAGCAGTTTCGGGGGTACGCAGTATTTT. Protein: CASSFGGTQYF. The V call is TRBV12-3 or TRBV12-4, the J call TRBJ2-3; D might be TRBD2 (6 bases). The CDR3 is 11 amino acids. V was trimmed by 3 bases and J by 8 bases, leaving 6 bases between them.

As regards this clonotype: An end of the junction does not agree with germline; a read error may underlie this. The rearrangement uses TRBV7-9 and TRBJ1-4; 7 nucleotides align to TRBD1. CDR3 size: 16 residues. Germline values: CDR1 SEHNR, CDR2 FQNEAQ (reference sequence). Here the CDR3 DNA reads TGTGCCAGCAGCTCCTACAGGGGAGGAGGGGGTGAAAACCTGTTTTTT. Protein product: CASSSYRGGGGENLFF.

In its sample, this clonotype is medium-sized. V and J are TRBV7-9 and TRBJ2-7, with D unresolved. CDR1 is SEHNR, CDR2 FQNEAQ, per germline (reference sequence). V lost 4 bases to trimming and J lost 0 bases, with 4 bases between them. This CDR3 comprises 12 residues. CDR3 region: CASSSNSYEQYF. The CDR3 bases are TGTGCCAGCAGCTCCAACTCCTACGAGCAGTACTTC.

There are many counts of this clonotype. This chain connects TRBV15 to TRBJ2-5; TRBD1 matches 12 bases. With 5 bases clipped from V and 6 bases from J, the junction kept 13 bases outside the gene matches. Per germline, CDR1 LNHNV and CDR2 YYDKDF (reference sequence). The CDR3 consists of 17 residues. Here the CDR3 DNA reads TGTGCCACCAGCTCAAAACCCGGGACAGGGGGCAGGAAGACCCAGTACTTC. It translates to CATSSKPGTGGRKTQYF. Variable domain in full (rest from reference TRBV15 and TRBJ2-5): DAMVIQNPRYQVTQFGKPVTLSCSQTLNHNVMYWYQQKSSQAPKLLFHYYDKDFNNEADTPDNFQSRRPNTSFCFLDIRSPGLGDTAMYLCATSSKPGTGGRKTQYFGPGTRLLVL.

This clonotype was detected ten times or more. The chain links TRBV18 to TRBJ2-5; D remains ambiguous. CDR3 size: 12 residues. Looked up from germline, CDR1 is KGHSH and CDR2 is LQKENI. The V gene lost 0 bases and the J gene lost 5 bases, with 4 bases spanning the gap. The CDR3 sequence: CASSPPAETQYF. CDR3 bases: TGTGCCAGCTCACCACCGGCGGAGACCCAGTACTTC.

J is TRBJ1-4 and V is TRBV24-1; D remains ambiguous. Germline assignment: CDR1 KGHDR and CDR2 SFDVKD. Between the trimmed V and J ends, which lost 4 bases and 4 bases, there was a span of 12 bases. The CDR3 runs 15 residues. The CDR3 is CATSDSDTFNEKLFF. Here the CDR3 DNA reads TGTGCCACCAGTGACTCCGACACCTTTAATGAAAAACTGTTTTTT.

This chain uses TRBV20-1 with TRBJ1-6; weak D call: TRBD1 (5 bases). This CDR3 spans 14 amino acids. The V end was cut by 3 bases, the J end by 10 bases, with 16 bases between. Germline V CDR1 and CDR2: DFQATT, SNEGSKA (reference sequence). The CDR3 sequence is CSASGQGRVSPLHF. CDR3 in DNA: TGCAGTGCTAGTGGGCAGGGAAGAGTCTCACCCCTCCACTTT.